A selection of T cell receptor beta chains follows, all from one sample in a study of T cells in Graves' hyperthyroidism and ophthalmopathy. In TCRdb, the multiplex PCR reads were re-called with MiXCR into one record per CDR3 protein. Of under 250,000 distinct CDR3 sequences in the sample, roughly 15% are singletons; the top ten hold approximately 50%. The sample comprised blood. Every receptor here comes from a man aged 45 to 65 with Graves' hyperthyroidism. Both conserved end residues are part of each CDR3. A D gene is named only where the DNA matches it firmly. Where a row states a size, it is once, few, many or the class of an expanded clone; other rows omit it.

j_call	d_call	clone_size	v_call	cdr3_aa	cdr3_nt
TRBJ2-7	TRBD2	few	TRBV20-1	CSAPRGSSYEQYF	TGCAGTGCTCCCCGCGGGAGCTCCTACGAGCAGTACTTC
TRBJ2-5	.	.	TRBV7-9	CASSSYRDAQEAQYF	TGTGCCAGCAGCTCATACCGGGACGCCCAAGAGGCCCAGTACTTC
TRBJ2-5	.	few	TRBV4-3	CASSHGQAGSQETQYF	TGCGCCAGCAGCCACGGCCAGGCCGGATCTCAAGAGACCCAGTACTTC
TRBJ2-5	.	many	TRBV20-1	CSARVPGTAETQYF	TGCAGTGCTAGAGTTCCAGGAACTGCGGAGACCCAGTACTTC
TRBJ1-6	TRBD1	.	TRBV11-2	CASSLVWSTGGDDNSPLHF	TGTGCCAGCAGCTTAGTCTGGTCTACAGGGGGCGACGATAATTCACCCCTCCACTTT
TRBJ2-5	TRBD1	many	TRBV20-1	CSARDSGTGTQETQYF	TGCAGTGCTAGAGATTCAGGGACAGGGACACAAGAGACCCAGTACTTC
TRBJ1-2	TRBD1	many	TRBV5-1	CASSARGRGGYTF	TGCGCCAGCAGCGCAAGGGGGCGAGGTGGCTACACCTTC
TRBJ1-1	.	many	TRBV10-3	CAISEYGENTEAFF	TGTGCCATCAGTGAGTATGGGGAGAACACTGAAGCTTTCTTT
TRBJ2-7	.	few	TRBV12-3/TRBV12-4	CASSLRHHEQYF	TGTGCCAGCAGTTTACGGCACCACGAGCAGTACTTC
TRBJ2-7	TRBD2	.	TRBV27	CASRKIGLAGSEQYF	TGTGCCAGCAGAAAAATCGGACTAGCGGGATCTGAGCAGTACTTC
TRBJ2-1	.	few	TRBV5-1	CASSFSSYEQFF	TGCGCCAGCAGCTTCTCAAGTTATGAGCAGTTCTTC
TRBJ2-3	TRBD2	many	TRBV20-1	CSARDIQRETDTQYF	TGCAGTGCTAGAGATATTCAGCGGGAGACAGATACGCAGTATTTT
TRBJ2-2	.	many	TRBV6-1	CASRPYSTGELFF	TGTGCCAGCAGGCCTTACTCCACCGGGGAGCTGTTTTTT
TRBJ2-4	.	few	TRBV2	CASRLDKNIQYF	TGTGCCAGTCGACTAGACAAAAACATTCAGTACTTC
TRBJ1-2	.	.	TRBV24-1	CATSEGEGYGYTF	TGTGCCACCAGTGAAGGGGAGGGCTATGGCTACACCTTC
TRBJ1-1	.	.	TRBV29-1	CSVVEGVNTEAFF	TGCAGCGTTGTTGAGGGAGTGAACACTGAAGCTTTCTTT
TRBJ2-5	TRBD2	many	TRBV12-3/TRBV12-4	CASRMGLAGAQETQYF	TGTGCCAGCAGGATGGGACTAGCGGGAGCCCAAGAGACCCAGTACTTC
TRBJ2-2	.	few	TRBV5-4	CASSYPEEGDTGELFF	TGTGCCAGCAGCTATCCCGAGGAAGGGGACACCGGGGAGCTGTTTTTT
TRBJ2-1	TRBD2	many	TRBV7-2	CASTGAGGNEQFF	TGTGCCAGCACAGGGGCGGGAGGAAATGAGCAGTTCTTC
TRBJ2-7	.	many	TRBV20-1	CSALRGYEQYF	TGCAGTGCTCTCAGGGGCTACGAGCAGTACTTC
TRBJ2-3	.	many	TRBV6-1	CASSEPYTQYF	TGTGCCAGCAGTGAACCCTATACGCAGTATTTT
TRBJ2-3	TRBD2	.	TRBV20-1	CSARKPLAGVSDTQYF	TGCAGTGCCAGGAAGCCCCTAGCGGGAGTCTCAGATACGCAGTATTTT